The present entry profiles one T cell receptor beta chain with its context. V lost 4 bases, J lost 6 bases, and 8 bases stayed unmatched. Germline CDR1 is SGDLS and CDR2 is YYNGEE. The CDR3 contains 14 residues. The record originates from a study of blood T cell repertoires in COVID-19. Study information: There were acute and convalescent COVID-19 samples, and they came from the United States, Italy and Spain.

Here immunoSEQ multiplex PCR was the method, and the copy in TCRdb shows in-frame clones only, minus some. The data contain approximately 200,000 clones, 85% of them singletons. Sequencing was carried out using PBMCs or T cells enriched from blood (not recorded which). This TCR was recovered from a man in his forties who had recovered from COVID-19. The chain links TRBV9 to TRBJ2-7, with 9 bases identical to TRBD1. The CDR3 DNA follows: TGTGCCAGCAGCACCCGGGACAGGGAGGGCGAGCAGTACTTC. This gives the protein CASSTRDREGEQYF.